A selection of T cell receptor beta chains follows, all from one sample in a study of long-term antiretroviral therapy in people with HIV. Sequencing used immunoSEQ multiplex PCR; TCRdb keeps in-frame clones, though not all of them. Among more than 25,000 clones, approximately 89% were seen once, and the ten largest hold about 3.9%. The source was unsorted PBMCs, collected 3.1 years after starting antiretroviral therapy. These receptors came from a man younger than 35 with HIV. Both conserved end residues are trimmed from each CDR3.

V gene	J gene	CDR3 protein
TRBV6-5	TRBJ2-7	ASSYHLYEQY
TRBV9	TRBJ2-6	ASRGRGSGANVLT
TRBV4-2	TRBJ1-5	ASSQEARGLGPQH
TRBV7-5	TRBJ1-1	AIWKRSF
TRBV7-9	TRBJ2-5	ASSFLDRLQETQY
TRBV10-3	TRBJ1-1	AIRDDRGNTEAF
TRBV27	TRBJ2-7	ASSNLQGYEQY
TRBV11-2	TRBJ2-1	ASSMLGVGGNEQF
TRBV9	TRBJ1-1	ASSVGALGNTEAF
TRBV30	TRBJ1-2	AWSPQVGYT
TRBV2	TRBJ1-6	ASHKGTDNSPLH
TRBV4-1	TRBJ2-5	ASSQDAEETQY
TRBV5-4	TRBJ2-2	ASSLEEGRTGELF
TRBV19	TRBJ2-2	ASSALYGGAVGELF
TRBV13	TRBJ2-7	ASSLGSFTYEQY
TRBV6-6	TRBJ2-7	ASSPTGFSYEQY
TRBV7-9	TRBJ2-1	ASSLRGQVYNEQF
TRBV13	TRBJ1-2	ASSLMGGSHYGYT
TRBV6-5	TRBJ1-1	ASEGQNTEAF
TRBV5-1	TRBJ2-7	ASSRSNRDHEQY
TRBV19	TRBJ2-3	ASQDFGDTQY
TRBV29-1	TRBJ2-5	SVGAAGSWSSPVQETQY
TRBV30	TRBJ2-5	AWRPDRTPETQY
TRBV19	TRBJ2-5	ASSSAAQETQY
TRBV4-1	TRBJ1-2	ASSQEKGKNGYT
TRBV7-2	TRBJ2-7	ASSLGDAVYEQY
TRBV7-9	TRBJ1-2	ASSPDRIGGYT
TRBV6-6	TRBJ2-3	ASGTGFTDTQY
TRBV18	TRBJ1-4	ASSQGSNEKLF
TRBV25-1	TRBJ1-1	ASSDDRVTAEAF
TRBV19	TRBJ2-3	ASSARERVVESDTQY
TRBV19	TRBJ2-4	ASSMSLAGSKNIQY
TRBV19	TRBJ2-2	ASSIAGNTGELF
TRBV4-1	TRBJ1-2	ASSQVQVGLFYGYT
TRBV5-1	TRBJ2-5	ASSSGVQETQY
TRBV27	TRBJ1-2	ASSLVRGQGDGYT
TRBV5-1	TRBJ2-2	ASSPPRQTFIGVYTGELF
TRBV6-1	TRBJ2-1	ASSSFLGNNEQF
TRBV7-8	TRBJ2-4	ASSLVGQGGWPKNIQY
TRBV7-2	TRBJ2-7	ASSPLADGGEQY
TRBV6-5	TRBJ2-7	ASSPGTGVREQY
TRBV7-7	TRBJ2-2	ASSPMGRGIIAGELF
TRBV13	TRBJ2-1	ASSLASYNEQF
TRBV4-1	TRBJ1-5	ASSQENQPQH